A selection of T cell receptor beta chains follows, all from one sample in a study of CD8 T cells in Susac syndrome. TCRdb reanalysed the immunoSEQ multiplex PCR reads using MiXCR and keeps one entry per CDR3 protein. The table has 200,000 to 250,000 distinct CDR3 sequences, roughly 96% seen once. Sequencing used CD4+ T cells from PBMCs. Every receptor here comes from a human donor with multiple sclerosis. The CDR3 runs from the conserved cysteine through the conserved F or W. The order of the fields is clone size, J gene, D gene, V gene, CDR3 DNA, CDR3 protein. The D gene is left open where the match is weak. Clone size is not always given. Where it is, it says once, few, many or a class for expanded clones.

>-|TRBJ2-7|TRBD2|TRBV6-5
TGTGCCAGCAATGCCGGGACTAGCTGGAGGGAGCAGTACTTC
CASNAGTSWREQYF
>-|TRBJ2-3|-|TRBV30
TGTGCCTGGACTGCCACAGATACGCAGTATTTT
CAWTATDTQYF
>-|TRBJ1-2|-|TRBV20-1
TGCAGTACCTTGGGGGCATCCTCCGGTGGGGGCTACACCTTC
CSTLGASSGGGYTF
>-|TRBJ2-5|TRBD2|TRBV27
TGTGCCAGCAGTCCCCTTATGAGCGGGAGGGCCTCGTTGGGGCAGACCCAGTACTTC
CASSPLMSGRASLGQTQYF
>-|TRBJ2-7|-|TRBV3-1
TGTGCCAGCAGCGTCCCCGGAGGATTTAAGGAGCAGTACTTC
CASSVPGGFKEQYF
>-|TRBJ2-5|-|TRBV29-1
TGCAGCGGATCCGGGGACAATCAAGAGACCCAGTACTTC
CSGSGDNQETQYF
>-|TRBJ1-5|-|TRBV20-1
TGCAGTGCTAGGGGCCTGGGGGCGGGTCAGCCCCAGCATTTT
CSARGLGAGQPQHF
>-|TRBJ2-1|-|TRBV9
TGTGCCAGCAGCGCCACGACAGTGGTCTACAATGAGCAGTTCTTC
CASSATTVVYNEQFF
>-|TRBJ2-1|-|TRBV30
TGTGCCTGGAGTCTCCCCCCCAATGAGCAGTTCTTC
CAWSLPPNEQFF
>once|TRBJ1-1|-|TRBV29-1
TGCACCATAAACCGTAATAGACCGAACACTGAAGCTTTCTTT
CTINRNRPNTEAFF
>-|TRBJ2-1|TRBD2|TRBV2
TGTGCCAGCAGCGCGCCTAGCGGGGGACTTGACAATGAGCAGTTCTTC
CASSAPSGGLDNEQFF
>once|TRBJ2-1|TRBD1|TRBV7-9
TGTGCCAGCAGTTCGACAGGGGGCAAGAACAATGAGCAGTTCTTC
CASSSTGGKNNEQFF
>-|TRBJ2-7|TRBD2|TRBV20-1
TGCAGTGCTAGACCCCCCGGGAGGATTTACGAGCAGTACTTC
CSARPPGRIYEQYF
>once|TRBJ2-4|-|TRBV25-1
TGTGCCAGCAGTGGACGGACGACCAAAAACATTCAGTACTTC
CASSGRTTKNIQYF
>-|TRBJ1-1|-|TRBV30
TGTGCCTGGAGGAGGGACGGAGAAGCTTTCTTT
CAWRRDGEAFF
>-|TRBJ1-6|TRBD1|TRBV11-1
TGTGCCAGCAGCCTCAGGACAGGAGATAATTCACCCCTCCACTTT
CASSLRTGDNSPLHF
>-|TRBJ2-1|-|TRBV18
TGTGCCAGCTCGACTACCGGCAATGAGCAGTTCTTC
CASSTTGNEQFF
>once|TRBJ1-2|-|TRBV27
TGTGCCAGCAGCCTCAGGGGTGGGGGCTACACCTTC
CASSLRGGGYTF
>-|TRBJ1-2|TRBD1|TRBV7-6
TGTGCCAGCAGCTTTGGACAGGGGGGTGACTATGGCTACACCTTC
CASSFGQGGDYGYTF
>-|TRBJ2-7|TRBD1|TRBV29-1
TGCAGCGTTGCGGGACAGGGTGTGGGCTCCTACGAGCAGTACTTC
CSVAGQGVGSYEQYF
>-|TRBJ2-7|TRBD1|TRBV4-1
TGCGCCAGCAGCCACTTCCAGAAGAGGGGGCGAAACTCCTACGAGCAGTACTTC
CASSHFQKRGRNSYEQYF
>-|TRBJ2-1|-|TRBV24-1
TGTGCCACCAGTGATTTCGGCCTCGGGGTTGATGAGCAGTTCTTC
CATSDFGLGVDEQFF